This T cell receptor beta chain comes out of a study of T cell responses to AZD1222 COVID-19 vaccine (dated by TCRdb to about 2021). Looking at the study overall: AZD1222 recipients given second doses at about 4 weeks or at about 12 weeks were pooled, since spike-specific TCR depth and breadth were not found to differ between the two schedules. TCR sequencing was performed for about 250 trial participants, of whom approximately 200 were given two doses of AZD1222 and 26 were given two doses of MenACWY control vaccine. Trial participants were enrolled by age into 18-55, 56-69 and 70-plus year subgroups, with around 150, 28 and 57 TCR-sequenced participants respectively.

Overall study results and their limits: Most participants were white British and females outnumbered males, and the authors suggested that clonal diversity may have been underestimated. Because no day 14 peak-response samples were available, the repertoires could be characterized only after the peak T cell response. The 56-69-year group was small, and its depth increase did not reach significance, likely because of low power. Reportedly, close to half of the unique spike-specific TCRs recognized epitopes lying outside the regions that are mutated in the B.1.351 and B.1.1.7 variants. Only five or six AZD1222 recipients were SARS-CoV-2 seropositive at baseline, limiting conclusions about previously exposed vaccinees. After two AZD1222 doses, both the breadth and the depth of spike-specific TCRs were significantly higher than at day 0 and than in MenACWY recipients. CD4 TCRs associated with the vaccine covered the entire spike protein, and the dominant responses were in regions 160-218 and 743-854.

The intended sense of this specimen's time point label: baseline before first vaccination. The vaccinee samples were drawn from two UK trials, COV001 and COV002, one of which was a single-blind randomized controlled phase 2/3 trial testing AZD1222 (ChAdOx1 nCoV-19) in healthy adults. For TCRbeta chain sequencing, PBMC samples from trial participants were taken at day 0 and at day 28 after the second dose. Points on this clone: What antigen it recognizes has not been identified. Base quality data are lacking; no much larger clone is found one base away.

V was cut back by 2 bases and J by 5 bases, leaving a gap of 6 bases between them. Looking up the germline V gene yields CDR1 MNHEY and CDR2 SVGEGT. The CDR3 covers 12 residues, taking in both the cysteine and the phenylalanine. CDR3 DNA only is kept here, 36 bases in frame from base 1. The CDR3 regions of human TCRbeta chains were subjected to immunosequencing. The published analysis was carried out like this. TCRs in the repertoires were compared against a reference library of SARS-CoV-2-specific TCRs that had been generated with the MIRA antigen-specificity platform. Breadth was defined as the fraction of unique TCRs that were SARS-CoV-2-associated. Depth was defined as the fraction of total T cells that were SARS-CoV-2-associated. Using the MIRA data, each spike-specific TCR was mapped to the spike region that the TCR reacts to and placed in a CD4 or CD8 class. Log10-transformed breadth and depth values were compared by one-way ANOVA with Sidak's multiple comparisons tests. The table was pulled from immuneACCESS by TCRdb, which kept in-frame rearrangements only. Such tables lose some clones; where checked, under half of the loss comes from unresolved V genes, and the rest has no known cause. The V and J calls and clone size are taken from that table; D and trimming were inferred from the DNA. In this sample the table shows tens of thousands of clones, over 80% of which occur a single time. The top ten clones comprise 5% to 6% of the sample.

The receptor was isolated from an adult in good health. The chain employs TRBV6-2 or TRBV6-3 and TRBJ1-2; the D segment cannot be called with confidence. The sequences come from peripheral blood, collected on day 0 of AZD1222 vaccination. The bases are TGTGCCAGCAGTTACACCGGGTATGGCTACACCTTC. The encoded protein is CASSYTGYGYTF.